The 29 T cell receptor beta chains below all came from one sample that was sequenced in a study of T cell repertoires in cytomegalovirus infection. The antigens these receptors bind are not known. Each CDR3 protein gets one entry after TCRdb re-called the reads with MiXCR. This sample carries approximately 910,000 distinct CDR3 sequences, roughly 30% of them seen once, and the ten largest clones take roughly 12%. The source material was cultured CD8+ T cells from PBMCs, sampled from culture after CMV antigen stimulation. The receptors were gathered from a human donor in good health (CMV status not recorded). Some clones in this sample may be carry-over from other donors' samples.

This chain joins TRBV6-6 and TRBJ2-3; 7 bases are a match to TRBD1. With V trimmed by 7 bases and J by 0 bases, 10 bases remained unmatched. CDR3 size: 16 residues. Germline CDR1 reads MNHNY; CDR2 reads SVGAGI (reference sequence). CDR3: CASIQFPGGSTDTQYF. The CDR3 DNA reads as TGTGCCAGCATCCAATTTCCAGGGGGTAGCACAGATACGCAGTATTTT.

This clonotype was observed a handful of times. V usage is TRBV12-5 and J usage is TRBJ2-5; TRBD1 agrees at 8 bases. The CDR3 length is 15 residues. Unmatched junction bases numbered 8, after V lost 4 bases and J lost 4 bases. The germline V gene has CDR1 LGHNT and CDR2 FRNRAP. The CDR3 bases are TGTGCTAGTGGTTCGCCTTGGACAGGGACAGAGACCCAGTACTTC. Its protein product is CASGSPWTGTETQYF.

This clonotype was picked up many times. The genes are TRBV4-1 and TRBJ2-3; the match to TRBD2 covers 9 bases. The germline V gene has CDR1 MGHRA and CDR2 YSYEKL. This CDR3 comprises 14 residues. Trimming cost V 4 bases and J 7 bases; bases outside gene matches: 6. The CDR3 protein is CASSPERGANTQYF. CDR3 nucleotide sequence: TGCGCCAGCAGCCCCGAGCGGGGGGCAAATACGCAGTATTTT.

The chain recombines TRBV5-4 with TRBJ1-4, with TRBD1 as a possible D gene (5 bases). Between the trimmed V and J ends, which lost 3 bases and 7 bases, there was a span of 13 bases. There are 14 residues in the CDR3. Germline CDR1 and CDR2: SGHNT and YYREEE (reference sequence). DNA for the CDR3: TGTGCCAGCAGCTCCCCTGGGGGGGGTGAAAAACTGTTTTTT. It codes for CASSSPGGGEKLFF. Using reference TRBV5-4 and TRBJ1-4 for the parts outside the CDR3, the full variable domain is ETGVTQSPTHLIKTRGQQVTLRCSSQSGHNTVSWYQQALGQGPQFIFQYYREEENGRGNFPPRFSGLQFPNYSSELNVNALELDDSALYLCASSSPGGGEKLFFGSGTQLSVL.

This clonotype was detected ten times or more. The chain's CDR3 is CASSFLAGGRTDTQYF. CDR3 nucleotide sequence: TGTGCCAGCAGCTTCCTAGCGGGGGGCCGCACAGATACGCAGTATTTT. The V gene is TRBV7-2, the J gene TRBJ2-3; 11 nucleotides align to TRBD2. Trimming at V came to 3 bases and at J to 1 base, leaving 3 bases not matched to a gene. The CDR3 has 16 residues. Germline CDR1 and CDR2: SGHTA and FQGNSA.

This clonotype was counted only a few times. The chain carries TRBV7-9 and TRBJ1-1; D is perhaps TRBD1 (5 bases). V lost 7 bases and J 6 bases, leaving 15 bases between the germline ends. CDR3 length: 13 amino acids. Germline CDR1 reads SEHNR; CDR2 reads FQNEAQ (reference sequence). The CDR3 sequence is CASTMGGRAEAFF. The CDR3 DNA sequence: TGTGCCAGCACTATGGGGGGGAGGGCTGAAGCTTTCTTT.

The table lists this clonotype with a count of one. The CDR3 spells CASSSLYPGQGPLPGGYTF. DNA for the CDR3: TGTGCCAGCAGCTCCCTTTACCCGGGACAGGGCCCTCTCCCGGGTGGCTACACCTTC. The rearrangement links TRBV5-6 to TRBJ1-2, with TRBD1 matching over 9 bases. V shed 3 bases and J 7 bases; nucleotides not matched to a gene: 22. Germline assignment: CDR1 SGHDT and CDR2 YYEEEE. The CDR3 is 19 amino acids.

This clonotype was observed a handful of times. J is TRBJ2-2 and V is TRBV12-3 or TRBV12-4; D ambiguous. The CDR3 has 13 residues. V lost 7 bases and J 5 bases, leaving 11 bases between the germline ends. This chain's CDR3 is CASTLTTTGELFF. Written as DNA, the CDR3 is TGTGCCAGCACCTTGACAACAACCGGGGAGCTGTTTTTT.

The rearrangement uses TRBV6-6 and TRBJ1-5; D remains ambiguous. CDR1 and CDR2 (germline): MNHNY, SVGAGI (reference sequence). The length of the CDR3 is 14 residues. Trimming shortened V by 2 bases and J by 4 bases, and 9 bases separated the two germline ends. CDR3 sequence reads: CASSYEVGNQPQHF. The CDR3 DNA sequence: TGTGCCAGCAGTTACGAAGTAGGGAATCAGCCCCAGCATTTT.

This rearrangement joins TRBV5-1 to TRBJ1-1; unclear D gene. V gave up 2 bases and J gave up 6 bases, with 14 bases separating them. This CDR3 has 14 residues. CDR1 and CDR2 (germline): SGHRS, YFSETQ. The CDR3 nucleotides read TGCGCCAGCAGCTTTGGAAGAATGGCGCCTGAAGCTTTCTTT. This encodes CASSFGRMAPEAFF.

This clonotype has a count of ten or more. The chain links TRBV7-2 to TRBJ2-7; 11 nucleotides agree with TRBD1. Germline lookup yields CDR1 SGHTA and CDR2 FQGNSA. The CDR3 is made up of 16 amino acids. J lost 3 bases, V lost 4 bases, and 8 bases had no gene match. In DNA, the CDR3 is TGTGCCAGCAGCTCCGAACCGGGACAGGGGGTCTACGAGCAGTACGTC. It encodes CASSSEPGQGVYEQYV.

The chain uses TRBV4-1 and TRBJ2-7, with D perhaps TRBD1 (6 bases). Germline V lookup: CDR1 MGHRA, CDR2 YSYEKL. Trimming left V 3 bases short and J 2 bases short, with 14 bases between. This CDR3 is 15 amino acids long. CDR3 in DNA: TGCGCCAGCAGCCACCGGGACATAGGAACCTACGAGCAGTACTTC. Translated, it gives CASSHRDIGTYEQYF.

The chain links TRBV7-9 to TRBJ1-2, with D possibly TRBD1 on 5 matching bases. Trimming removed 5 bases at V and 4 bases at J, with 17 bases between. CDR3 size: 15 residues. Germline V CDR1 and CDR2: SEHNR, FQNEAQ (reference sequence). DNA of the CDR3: TGTGCCAGCAGCACTGCCCCCGGGACGGCCTATGGCTACACCTTC. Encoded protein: CASSTAPGTAYGYTF.

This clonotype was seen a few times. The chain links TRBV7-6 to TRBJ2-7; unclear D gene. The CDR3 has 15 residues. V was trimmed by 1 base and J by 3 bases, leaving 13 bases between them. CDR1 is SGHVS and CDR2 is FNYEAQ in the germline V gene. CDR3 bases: TGTGCCAGCAGCTTAGAGTCAGCCCCTTACTACGAGCAGTACTTC. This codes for CASSLESAPYYEQYF.

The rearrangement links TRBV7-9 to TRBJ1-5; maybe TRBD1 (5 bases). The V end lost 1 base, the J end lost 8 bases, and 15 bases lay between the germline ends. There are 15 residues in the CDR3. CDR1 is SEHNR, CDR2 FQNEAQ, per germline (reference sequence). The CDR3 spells CASSLDEGINEPQHF. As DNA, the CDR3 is TGTGCCAGCAGCTTAGATGAGGGGATCAACGAGCCCCAGCATTTT. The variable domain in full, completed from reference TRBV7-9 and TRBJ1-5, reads DTGVSQNPRHKITKRGQNVTFRCDPISEHNRLYWYRQTLGQGPEFLTYFQNEAQLEKSRLLSDRFSAERPKGSFSTLEIQRTEQGDSAMYLCASSLDEGINEPQHFGDGTRLSIL.

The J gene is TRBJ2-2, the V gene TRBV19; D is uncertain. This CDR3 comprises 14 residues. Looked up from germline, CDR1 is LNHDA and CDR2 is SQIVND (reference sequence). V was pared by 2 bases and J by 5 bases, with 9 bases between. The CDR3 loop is CASSIFADTGELFF. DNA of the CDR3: TGTGCCAGTAGTATATTTGCGGATACCGGGGAGCTGTTTTTT. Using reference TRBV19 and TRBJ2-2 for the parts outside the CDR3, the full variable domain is DGGITQSPKYLFRKEGQNVTLSCEQNLNHDAMYWYRQDPGQGLRLIYYSQIVNDFQKGDIAEGYSVSREKKESFPLTVTSAQKNPTAFYLCASSIFADTGELFFGEGSRLTVL.

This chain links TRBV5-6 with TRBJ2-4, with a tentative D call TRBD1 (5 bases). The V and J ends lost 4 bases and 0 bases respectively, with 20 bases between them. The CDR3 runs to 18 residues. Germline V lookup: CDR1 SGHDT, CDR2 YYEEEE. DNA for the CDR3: TGTGCCAGCAGCCCAGGGTTACAAACCTCCGTAGCCAAAAACATTCAGTACTTC. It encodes CASSPGLQTSVAKNIQYF. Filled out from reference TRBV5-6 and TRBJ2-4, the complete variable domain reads DAGVTQSPTHLIKTRGQQVTLRCSPKSGHDTVSWYQQALGQGPQFIFQYYEEEERQRGNFPDRFSGHQFPNYSSELNVNALLLGDSALYLCASSPGLQTSVAKNIQYFGAGTRLSVL.

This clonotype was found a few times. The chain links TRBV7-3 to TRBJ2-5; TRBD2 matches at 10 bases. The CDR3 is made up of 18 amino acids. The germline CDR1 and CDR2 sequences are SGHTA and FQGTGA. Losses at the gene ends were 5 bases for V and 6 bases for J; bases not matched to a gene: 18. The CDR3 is CASSPGASGGRGWKTQYF. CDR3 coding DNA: TGTGCCAGCAGCCCAGGGGCTAGCGGGGGCCGAGGTTGGAAGACCCAGTACTTC.

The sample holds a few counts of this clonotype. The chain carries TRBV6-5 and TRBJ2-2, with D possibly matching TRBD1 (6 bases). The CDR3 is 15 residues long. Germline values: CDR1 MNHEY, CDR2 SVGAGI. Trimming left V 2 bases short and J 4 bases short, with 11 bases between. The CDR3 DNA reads TGTGCCAGCAGTTACGATGGGGGCTCCACCGGGGAGCTGTTTTTT. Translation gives CASSYDGGSTGELFF.

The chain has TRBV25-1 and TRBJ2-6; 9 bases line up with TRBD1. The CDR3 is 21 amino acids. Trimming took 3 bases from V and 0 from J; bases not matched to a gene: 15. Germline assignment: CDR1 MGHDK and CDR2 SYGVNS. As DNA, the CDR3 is TGTGCCAGCAGTGATCGGGACAGGGTAGGGGCACTCTACTCTGGGGCCAACGTCCTGACTTTC. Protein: CASSDRDRVGALYSGANVLTF. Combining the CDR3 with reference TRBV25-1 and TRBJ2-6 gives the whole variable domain EADIYQTPRYLVIGTGKKITLECSQTMGHDKMYWYQQDPGMELHLIHYSYGVNSTEKGDLSSESTVSRIRTEHFPLTLESARPSHTSQYLCASSDRDRVGALYSGANVLTFGAGSRLTVL.

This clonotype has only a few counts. CDR3 sequence (DNA): TGCAGTGTTTTGACCTCGGACAGGCGGCGTTATAGCAATCAGCCCCAGCATTTT. It specifies CSVLTSDRRRYSNQPQHF. The chain carries TRBV20-1 and TRBJ1-5; 7 positions agree with TRBD1. Trimming removed 7 bases from V and 0 bases from J; junction bases left unmatched: 18. The germline V gene has CDR1 DFQATT and CDR2 SNEGSKA (reference sequence). This CDR3 contains 18 residues.

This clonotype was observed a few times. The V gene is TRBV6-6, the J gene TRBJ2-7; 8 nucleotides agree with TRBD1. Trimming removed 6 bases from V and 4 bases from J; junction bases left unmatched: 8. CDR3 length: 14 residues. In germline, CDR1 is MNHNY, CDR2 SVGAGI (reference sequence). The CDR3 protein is CASRQERTGYEQYV. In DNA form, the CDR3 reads TGTGCCAGCAGGCAGGAGAGGACAGGGTACGAGCAGTACGTC.

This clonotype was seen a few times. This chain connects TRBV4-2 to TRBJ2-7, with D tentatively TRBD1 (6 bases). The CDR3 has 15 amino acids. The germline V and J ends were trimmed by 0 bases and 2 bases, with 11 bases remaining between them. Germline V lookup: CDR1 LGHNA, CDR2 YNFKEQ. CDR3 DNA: TGTGCCAGCAGCCAAGATCGTACAGGGACCTACGAGCAGTACTTC. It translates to CASSQDRTGTYEQYF.

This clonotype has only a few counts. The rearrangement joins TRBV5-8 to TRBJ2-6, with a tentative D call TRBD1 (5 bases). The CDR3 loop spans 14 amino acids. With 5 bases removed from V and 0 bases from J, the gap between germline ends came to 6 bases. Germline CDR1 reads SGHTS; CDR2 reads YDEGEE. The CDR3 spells CASRGASGANVLTF. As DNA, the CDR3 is TGTGCCAGCAGAGGGGCCTCTGGGGCCAACGTCCTGACTTTC.

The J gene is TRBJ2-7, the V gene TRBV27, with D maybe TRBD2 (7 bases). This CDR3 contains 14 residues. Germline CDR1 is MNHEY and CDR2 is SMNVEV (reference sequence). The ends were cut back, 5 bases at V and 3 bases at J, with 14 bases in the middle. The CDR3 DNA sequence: TGTGCCAGCAGTCCCGGGGGAGGGGGCTACGAGCAGTACGTC. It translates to CASSPGGGGYEQYV.

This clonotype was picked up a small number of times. The CDR3 protein is CASTSGDTEAFF. The CDR3 DNA follows: TGTGCCAGTACGTCAGGGGACACTGAAGCTTTCTTT. The V call is TRBV19, the J call TRBJ1-1, with D tentatively TRBD1 (6 bases). Germline assignment: CDR1 LNHDA and CDR2 SQIVND (reference sequence). With 7 bases removed from V and 3 bases from J, the gap between germline ends came to 9 bases. The CDR3 contains 12 residues.

CDR3 in amino acids: CSVDGSNYNEQFF. The CDR3 coding sequence is TGCAGTGTCGACGGGTCGAATTACAATGAGCAGTTCTTC. This chain links TRBV20-1 with TRBJ2-1; D is unresolved. V gave up 7 bases and J gave up 4 bases, with 14 bases separating them. The germline CDR1 and CDR2 sequences are DFQATT and SNEGSKA (reference sequence). CDR3 length: 13 amino acids.

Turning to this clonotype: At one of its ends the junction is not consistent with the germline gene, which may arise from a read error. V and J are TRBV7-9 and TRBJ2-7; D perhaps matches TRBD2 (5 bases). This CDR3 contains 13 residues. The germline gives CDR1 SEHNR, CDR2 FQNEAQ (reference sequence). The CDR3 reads CVSSLEADYEQYF. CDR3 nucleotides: TGTGTCAGCAGCTTGGAGGCGGACTACGAGCAGTACTTC.

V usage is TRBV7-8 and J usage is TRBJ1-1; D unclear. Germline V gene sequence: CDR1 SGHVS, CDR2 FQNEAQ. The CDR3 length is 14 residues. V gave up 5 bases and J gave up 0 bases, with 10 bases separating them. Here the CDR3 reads CASSPQKLNTEAFF. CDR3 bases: TGTGCCAGCAGCCCCCAGAAATTGAACACTGAAGCTTTCTTT.